The 3 T cell receptor beta chains listed next were all sequenced from one sample in a study of T cell responses to AZD1222 COVID-19 vaccine. Sequencing used immunoSEQ multiplex PCR; TCRdb keeps in-frame clones, though not all of them. The table shows more than 90,000 clones, with roughly 84% occurring only once. The sample here was peripheral blood, taken 28 days after the second AZD1222 dose. Source of these receptors: an adult who received the AZD1222 COVID-19 vaccine.

The genes are TRBV6-5 and TRBJ1-3; a weak D match, TRBD1 (5 bases). Germline-derived CDR1 and CDR2 are MNHEY and SVGAGI. Trimming cost V 0 bases and J 0 bases, with 9 bases left between them. The CDR3 loop spans 16 amino acids. The CDR3 loop is CASSYSAGSSGNTIYF. CDR3 nucleotides: TGTGCCAGCAGTTACTCGGCAGGGAGCTCTGGAAACACCATATATTTT.

The V and J genes are TRBV7-9 and TRBJ1-2; D perhaps matches TRBD1 (6 bases). In germline, CDR1 is SEHNR, CDR2 FQNEAQ (reference sequence). V was shortened by 1 base and J by 6 bases, with 15 bases between the two germline ends. This CDR3 region has 15 residues. CDR3 amino acids: CASSLGHREMDGYTF. CDR3 sequence (DNA): TGTGCCAGCAGCTTAGGTCACAGGGAGATGGATGGCTACACCTTC.

This clone turned up a few times. The rearrangement joins TRBV20-1 to TRBJ1-1; D not certain. The CDR3 has 11 residues. V gave up 3 bases and J gave up 7 bases, with 9 bases separating them. The germline V gene encodes CDR1 DFQATT and CDR2 SNEGSKA (reference sequence). DNA for the CDR3: TGCAGTGCTAGCGCGCAGGATGAAGCTTTCTTT. As protein: CSASAQDEAFF.